One and the same sample provided the 5 T cell receptor beta chains below, sequenced in a study of blood T cell repertoires in COVID-19. Libraries were prepared by immunoSEQ multiplex PCR; TCRdb keeps only in-frame clonotypes and omits some of them. Of 180,000 or so clones listed, around 82% are singletons. The sample taken for sequencing was peripheral blood. These receptor sequences come from a man between 60 and 70 years old who had recovered from COVID-19.

This clone occurred a few times. The rearrangement links TRBV6-5 to TRBJ2-7, with D unresolved. V was trimmed by 5 bases and J by 4 bases, leaving 15 bases between them. The CDR3 spans 14 residues. Germline V CDR1 and CDR2: MNHEY, SVGAGI. Here the CDR3 reads CASSPVSVIYEQYF. The CDR3 region has the DNA TGTGCCAGCAGTCCTGTATCGGTCATTTACGAGCAGTACTTC.

The V call is TRBV25-1, the J call TRBJ2-3; 7 positions match TRBD2. Germline CDR1 and CDR2: MGHDK and SYGVNS. The CDR3 consists of 15 residues. The V gene end was trimmed by 3 bases and the J gene end by 2 bases; junction bases not matched to a gene: 5. CDR3 DNA sequence: TGTGCCAGCAGTGATGGGGGGGGTGCCACAGATACGCAGTATTTT. Translating gives CASSDGGGATDTQYF.

V is TRBV30 and J is TRBJ1-3, with 7 bases aligning to TRBD1. J lost 8 bases, V lost 0 bases, and 10 bases had no gene match. Germline CDR1 GTSNPN, CDR2 SVGIG (reference sequence). This CDR3 comprises 15 residues. The CDR3, as DNA: TGTGCCTGGAGTGTTTCAGGGGGTGTGGGGGACACCATATATTTT. It codes for CAWSVSGGVGDTIYF.

With regard to this clone: The DNA is omitted, as the CDR3 cannot be located on it reliably, and the CDR3 follows TCRdb's listing. The V call is TRBV30, the J call TRBJ2-5; TRBD1, the D gene given by the table, was not confirmed from the DNA. Germline values: CDR1 GTSNPN, CDR2 SVGIG (reference sequence). Termini included, the CDR3 measures 11 amino acids. CDR3 in amino acids: CAWSVGTGTHF.

The chain combines TRBV6-5 with TRBJ2-7; 7 bases match TRBD1. The CDR3 covers 14 residues. Germline CDR1 MNHEY, CDR2 SVGAGI. V trimming: 9 bases; J trimming: 2 bases; junction bases outside the gene matches: 10. The CDR3: CASLKPGQPYEQYF. CDR3 coding DNA: TGTGCCAGTTTAAAACCGGGACAGCCCTACGAGCAGTACTTC.